The following is a T cell receptor (beta chain) sequence with its context. Its antigen specificity is not known. No base quality information exists; no much larger clone differs at one position. TCRdb records Illumina HiSeq 2500 as the sequencer. TCR beta libraries were prepared by quantitative 5'-RACE with molecular barcodes. The paper's processing steps were these. A new computational method based on a probabilistic model of VDJ rearrangement was used to identify disease-linked TCR variants. TCRdb trimmed the raw reads at Q25, called clones with MiXCR and kept productive beta chains. Each CDR3 protein appears once, grouped with its most common genes and DNA. The V and J calls were determined by TCRdb, not by the authors. This sample comprises about 510,000 distinct CDR3 sequences, roughly 5.3% of them detected only once. The top ten hold under 4.5% of the sample. The data derive from a study of CD8 T cells in ankylosing spondylitis (TCRdb year 2017). About the study as a whole: To find TCR variants linked to disease, the study profiled T cell receptor beta repertoires in ankylosing spondylitis patients and healthy donors. Peripheral blood was sampled, and synovial fluid was also collected from ankylosing spondylitis patients. The whole study cohort included over a hundred healthy donors and 20 to 30 ankylosing spondylitis patients.

The study at large found these results: The disease-linked clones were reported as significantly enriched in matched synovial fluid samples from ankylosing spondylitis patients. The disease-linked clones showed a CD8+ phenotype and occurred at relatively low frequencies in peripheral blood. Blood from ankylosing spondylitis patients appeared to be characterized by a TCR beta motif composed of roughly 8 highly homologous amino acid variants. Some motif variants had previously been reported in the synovial fluid and blood of reactive arthritis patients, which suggests shared mechanisms of disease initiation.

The germline ends are 17 bases apart after V is trimmed by 1 base and J by 5 bases. The CDR3, from cysteine to phenylalanine, totals 16 residues. The CDR3 DNA has 48 bases and is translated from base 1. The germline V gene specifies KGHSH as CDR1 and LQKENI as CDR2. The sequence is built from TRBV18 and TRBJ2-5; no D segment can be confidently identified. The clonotype was recovered from a male donor with ankylosing spondylitis. The material sequenced was blood, either unsorted or a sorted T cell fraction (not recorded which). The DNA reads as follows: TGTGCCAGCTCACCACTAACTGGTCGAGTGTCGGAGACCCAGTACTTC. It is translated as CASSPLTGRVSETQYF.